This TCR beta chain was recovered during a study of T cell responses to AZD1222 COVID-19 vaccine (dated by TCRdb to the early 2020s). For the study in its entirety: Because spike-specific TCR depth and breadth did not differ between the two schedules, AZD1222 recipients who got a second dose at roughly 4 weeks were pooled with those who got a second dose at roughly 12 weeks. Trial participants were enrolled into age subgroups of 18-55, 56-69 and 70-plus years, which contained about 160, 30 and 59 TCR-sequenced participants, respectively. TCR sequencing covered roughly 230 trial participants: some 210 given two doses of AZD1222 and approximately 26 given two doses of MenACWY control vaccine.

The CDR3 regions of human TCRbeta chains were subjected to immunosequencing. The paper's processing steps were these. TCRs in the repertoires were compared against a reference library of SARS-CoV-2-specific TCRs that had been generated with the MIRA antigen-specificity platform. Breadth was defined as the fraction of unique TCRs that were SARS-CoV-2-associated, and depth was defined as the fraction of total T cells that were SARS-CoV-2-associated. Using the MIRA data, every spike-specific TCR was mapped to the spike region that the TCR reacted to and assigned to either a CD4 or a CD8 class. Log10-transformed breadth and depth values were compared by one-way ANOVA with Sidak's multiple comparisons tests. Entries here come from immuneACCESS through TCRdb and include only in-frame sequences with V and J called. Some clones fail to appear in such tables; in the studies checked, an unresolved V gene covers under half of the shortfall, and the cause of the remainder is unknown. That table is the source of V, J and clone size, and D and trimming were worked out from the DNA. The table for this sample lists 110,000 to 150,000 clones; about 91% of them were counted only once. The ten most abundant clones make up approximately 4.8% of the sample.

The paper as a whole reports these results and caveats: After two AZD1222 doses, both the breadth and the depth of spike-specific TCRs were significantly higher than at day 0 and than in MenACWY recipients. Participants were mostly white British and included more females than males, and it was suggested by the authors that clonal diversity may have been underestimated. The 56-69-year group was small, and its depth increase did not reach significance, likely because of low power. CD4 TCRs associated with the vaccine covered the entire spike protein, and the dominant responses were in regions 160-218 and 743-854. Conclusions about previously exposed vaccinees are limited because only 6 or 7 AZD1222 recipients were SARS-CoV-2 seropositive at baseline. No day 14 peak-response samples were available, so repertoires were characterized only after the peak T cell response. Epitopes outside the regions mutated in the B.1.351 and B.1.1.7 variants were reportedly recognized by nearly half of the unique spike-specific TCRs.

Trimming removed 2 bases from V and 0 bases from J; the gene matches leave 4 bases unexplained. Its CDR3 holds 16 amino acids, cysteine through phenylalanine. The DNA shown is the 48-base CDR3, in frame from base 1. As encoded in the germline V gene (reference sequence), CDR1 is MNHEY while CDR2 is SMNVEV. This clone was seen only once. Its antigen is unknown. The input lacks base qualities; no much larger clone sits a single base away. What the time point label conveys for this sample: baseline before first vaccination. Vaccinee samples came from UK trials COV001 and COV002, including a single-blind randomized controlled phase 2/3 trial of AZD1222 (ChAdOx1 nCoV-19) in healthy adults. For TCRbeta chain sequencing, PBMC samples from trial participants were taken at day 0 and at day 28 after the second dose.

This receptor chain uses TRBV27 and TRBJ2-1; the central 7 bases match TRBD2. Sequences were derived from peripheral blood, sampled on day 0 of AZD1222 vaccination. The TCR sequence derives from an adult in good health. The DNA sequence is given as TGTGCCAGCAGTTTAGAGCGGGGAAGCTCCTACAATGAGCAGTTCTTC. This translates into CASSLERGSSYNEQFF.